The clone carrying this T cell receptor (beta chain) has at least ten counts. Unique molecular identifiers featured in how the TCRbeta library was prepared. TCRdb re-analysed the PCR reads in MiXCR, keeping a single row per CDR3 protein. The data contain 700,000 to 850,000 distinct CDR3 sequences, roughly 15% of them singletons. The sample is drawn from a study of T-cell reconstitution after alpha-beta-depleted transplantation in children. Germline V gives CDR1 LNHNV, CDR2 YYDKDF (reference sequence). The CDR3 runs 16 residues. With V trimmed by 3 bases and J by 2 bases, 5 bases remained unmatched. The TCR sequence derives from a male patient between 5 and 17 years old who had a stem cell transplant for acute lymphoblastic leukemia, so the T cells may come from the graft donor. The rearrangement links TRBV15 to TRBJ2-1; 9 bases line up with TRBD1. The sample was PBMCs, mostly from graft donor cells, taken 360 days after TCRalphabeta/CD19-depleted stem cell transplant. CDR3 region: CATSSNRGLAYNEQFF. The CDR3 coding sequence is TGTGCCACCAGCAGTAACAGGGGGCTCGCCTACAATGAGCAGTTCTTC.